The text below deals with one T cell receptor (beta chain). Its antigen is undetermined. There are 15 residues in the CDR3. Unmatched junction bases numbered 7, after V lost 5 bases and J lost 8 bases. Looked up from germline, CDR1 is MNHEY and CDR2 is SMNVEV (reference sequence). The PCR had 60 Vbeta and 13 Jbeta primers. TCRdb keeps only in-frame clones here, not all; method: immunoSEQ multiplex PCR. The sample holds some 65,000 clones; roughly 80% are singletons and the top ten take roughly 23%. The data are from a study of cytomegalovirus exposure and HLA in healthy donors. Study as a whole: The early release's HLA-typed donors yielded approximately 81 million unique TCRs. Findings and limits, study-wide: Most of the TCR beta V segments (in an earlier analysis) were productive either about 87% or about 30% of the time. HLA alleles were associated with around 17,000 TCR beta sequences in a later analysis at 0.05 false discovery rate.

The chain carries TRBV27 and TRBJ2-3; 13 nucleotides line up with TRBD2. This TCR was recovered from a woman in her forties in good health and CMV-seropositive. Sample: PBMCs. The chain's CDR3 is CASSPSGTSGVTQYF. The CDR3 region has the DNA TGTGCCAGCAGTCCCTCCGGGACTAGCGGGGTTACGCAGTATTTT.